These 15 T cell receptor beta chains were sequenced from one sample in a study of CD8 T cells in ankylosing spondylitis (dated by TCRdb to the late 2010s). Library prep was done by 5' RACE. The run used an Illumina HiSeq 2500. The public reads were quality trimmed at Q25 with fastp and then assembled into clones with MiXCR by TCRdb, keeping productive beta chains. Duplicate CDR3 protein sequences are folded into a single record with the most common DNA and genes. Here the sample has fewer than 400,000 distinct CDR3 sequences; less than 9.5% occur a single time. Of the sample, more than 12% falls within the top ten clones. These receptors have no known antigen. What the work shows at the level of the full study, not this receptor alone: A TCR beta motif of several highly homologous amino acid variants appeared characteristic of blood from ankylosing spondylitis patients.

Sequencing was carried out using blood, either unsorted or a sorted T cell fraction (not recorded which). The receptors were gathered from a male donor with ankylosing spondylitis.

This clonotype was seen only a few times. V is TRBV4-2 and J is TRBJ2-1, with a tentative D call TRBD1 (5 bases). The CDR3 sequence is 17 residues long. Germline assignment: CDR1 LGHNA and CDR2 YNFKEQ. V lost 0 bases to trimming and J lost 6 bases, with 18 bases between them. CDR3 DNA sequence: TGTGCCAGCAGCCAAGAAGGGGTGGTCCCCCCACTCAATGAGCAGTTCTTC. Residues: CASSQEGVVPPLNEQFF.

This clonotype came up once. A much more abundant neighbour one base away suggests this may be a read error. The V and J genes are TRBV12-3 or TRBV12-4 and TRBJ2-5; TRBD1 is a possible D gene (6 bases). The CDR3 runs to 13 residues. V was pared by 6 bases and J by 8 bases, with 16 bases between. CDR3 region: CASSGTSIDTQYF. The CDR3 nucleotides read TGTGCCAGCAGCGGGACAAGTATCGACACCCAGTACTTC.

The rearrangement uses TRBV28 and TRBJ2-1, with D possibly TRBD2 on 7 matching bases. From germline, CDR1 is MDHEN and CDR2 SYDVKM. The CDR3 has 18 residues. V was pared by 4 bases and J by 1 base, with 20 bases between. The CDR3 nucleotides are TGTGCCAGCAGTTCCGCGGGGGCAATGAGATGGTCCTACAATGAGCAGTTCTTC. Its protein product is CASSSAGAMRWSYNEQFF.

This clonotype has a handful of counts. V and J are TRBV4-3 and TRBJ2-3; the match to TRBD1 covers 8 bases. Germline CDR1 LGHNA, CDR2 YSLEER. This CDR3 is 16 amino acids long. V gave up 0 bases and J gave up 6 bases; unmatched junction bases: 8. The CDR3 loop reads CASSQEWDRSGDTQYF. As DNA, the CDR3 is TGCGCCAGCAGCCAAGAATGGGACAGGTCTGGGGATACGCAGTATTTT.

There are many counts of this clonotype. This rearrangement joins TRBV5-6 to TRBJ2-2; a weak D match, TRBD2 (6 bases). The V end lost 3 bases, the J end lost 0 bases, and 9 bases lay between the germline ends. The CDR3 extends over 15 amino acids. Germline CDR1 SGHDT, CDR2 YYEEEE. The CDR3 coding sequence is TGTGCCAGCAGCTCACTAGCCGCGAACACCGGGGAGCTGTTTTTT. Translation gives CASSSLAANTGELFF. The whole variable domain, filled in from reference TRBV5-6 and TRBJ2-2, reads DAGVTQSPTHLIKTRGQQVTLRCSPKSGHDTVSWYQQALGQGPQFIFQYYEEEERQRGNFPDRFSGHQFPNYSSELNVNALLLGDSALYLCASSSLAANTGELFFGEGSRLTVL.

As to this clonotype: It may be a read error: a sequence one base away is much more abundant. The CDR3 sequence is CASSLERNSYEQYF. The CDR3 DNA follows: TGTGCCAGCAGCTTAGAAAGGAACTCCTACGAGCAGTACTTC. V and J are TRBV11-2 and TRBJ2-7; no definite D call. The CDR3 has 14 amino acids. The ends were cut back, 0 bases at V and 0 bases at J, with 6 bases in the middle. Germline assignment: CDR1 SGHAT and CDR2 FQNNGV.

This clonotype came up many times. This chain connects TRBV7-8 to TRBJ2-7; tentatively, D is TRBD2 (5 bases). Trimming took off 7 bases at V and 5 bases at J, with 12 bases between the two ends. The CDR3 sequence is 12 residues long. Germline V gene sequence: CDR1 SGHVS, CDR2 FQNEAQ. CDR3 amino acids: CASTILGNEQYF. The CDR3 DNA is TGTGCCAGCACCATTCTCGGGAACGAGCAGTACTTC.

This clonotype was seen only a few times. This chain joins TRBV20-1 and TRBJ1-2, with unresolved D. Germline V gene sequence: CDR1 DFQATT, CDR2 SNEGSKA (reference sequence). The CDR3 is made up of 12 amino acids. CDR3 nucleotides: TGCAGAGGTAACGGACCGAACTATGGCTACACCTTC. Protein product: CRGNGPNYGYTF.

The genes are TRBV25-1 and TRBJ1-3; TRBD1 matches 7 bases. The length of the CDR3 is 16 residues. Germline-derived CDR1 and CDR2 are MGHDK and SYGVNS. J gave up 2 bases and V 2 bases, and 6 bases lay outside the gene matches. For the CDR3, the DNA is TGTGCCAGCAGTGAAGTAGGGGGCTTCACTGGAAACACCATATATTTT. Amino acids: CASSEVGGFTGNTIYF.

The sample holds many counts of this clonotype. CDR3 bases: TGCAGCGTTGGGCTAGCGGCCACCGGGGAGCTGTTTTTT. It encodes CSVGLAATGELFF. V gene TRBV29-1 combines with J gene TRBJ2-2; 7 bases match TRBD2. The V gene end was trimmed by 4 bases and the J gene end by 4 bases; junction bases not matched to a gene: 3. Germline V gene lookup returns CDR1 SQVTM and CDR2 ANQGSEA. This CDR3 contains 13 residues.

This clonotype has just a few counts. This rearrangement joins TRBV7-2 to TRBJ2-4; 7 bases are shared with TRBD1. V gave up 5 bases and J gave up 5 bases; unmatched junction bases: 6. CDR3 length: 14 residues. Germline CDR1 is SGHTA and CDR2 is FQGNSA. CDR3 DNA: TGTGCCAGCAGCCGAGACAGGGCAGAAAACATTCAGTACTTC. Translating it yields CASSRDRAENIQYF.

This clonotype was found a few times. Here the CDR3 DNA reads TGTGCCAGCAGTTTCTATAATTCACCCCTCCACTTT. Translating gives CASSFYNSPLHF. The gene calls are TRBV12-3 or TRBV12-4 and TRBJ1-6; no clear D. The CDR3 has 12 residues. V lost 3 bases to trimming and J lost 3 bases, with 0 bases between them.

The rearrangement links TRBV2 to TRBJ2-2, with D perhaps matching TRBD1 (5 bases). Trimming left V 2 bases short and J 5 bases short, with 12 bases between. This CDR3 has 15 residues. CDR1 SNHLY and CDR2 FYNNEI come from the germline V gene. The CDR3 DNA sequence: TGTGCCAGCAGTGAACAGGGTGGGAATACCGGGGAGCTGTTTTTT. The encoded protein is CASSEQGGNTGELFF.

V usage is TRBV7-9 and J usage is TRBJ2-3; no firm D call. V lost 5 bases and J lost 6, with 12 bases in between. Germline-derived CDR1 and CDR2 are SEHNR and FQNEAQ (reference sequence). The CDR3 is 13 residues long. For the CDR3, the DNA is TGTGCCAGCAGCCGGGTCTCATCCGATACGCAGTATTTT. Encoded protein: CASSRVSSDTQYF.

This clonotype was seen only a few times. The J gene is TRBJ1-6, the V gene TRBV30; a weak D match, TRBD1 (6 bases). Between the trimmed V and J ends, which lost 3 bases and 4 bases, there was a span of 7 bases. Looked up from germline, CDR1 is GTSNPN and CDR2 is SVGIG (reference sequence). The CDR3 runs 13 residues. CDR3 protein: CAWRGQYNSPLHF. CDR3 DNA: TGTGCCTGGAGAGGACAGTATAATTCACCCCTCCACTTT.